Given below is one TCR beta chain in context. This clonotype was seen a handful of times. It lacks a known antigen. Per-base qualities were not stored, and no clone one base away is much larger. This record belongs to a study of T-cell reconstitution after alpha-beta-depleted transplantation in children (TCRdb year 2016). Broadly, across the study: T-cell immune reconstitution after TCRalphabeta/CD19-depleted allogeneic hematopoietic cell transplantation in children was quantitatively tracked in the study by means of TCR repertoire profiling. General study outcomes and caveats: In some patients, high TCRbeta diversity at day 60 was attributed to recipient T cells and intrathymic progenitors that had survived conditioning. About two months after transplant, the apparently early recovery of alphabetaT-cell counts reportedly depended on just several hundred clones that had expanded rapidly and came from non-depleted graft cells. Over subsequent months, a decline in hyperexpanded clone frequencies was noted, and after one year, T-cell counts and TCRbeta diversity were mostly ascribed to newly produced T cells.

The library was produced with PCR. The sequencing machine was an Illumina HiSeq 2500. To normalize quantification of the TCRbeta repertoire, the TCR libraries were built with molecular barcoding that relied on unique molecular identifiers. Clones were called with MiXCR by TCRdb after fastp trimmed the public reads at Q25, and only in-frame beta chains were retained. Entries are consolidated by CDR3 protein sequence, retaining the most common genes and DNA. Counted in this sample were nearly 350,000 distinct CDR3 sequences; 16% of them appeared once. Of the sample, approximately 38% falls within the top ten clones. V gives up 1 base and J gives up 5 bases, and the segment between their germline ends measures 8 bases. Spanning cysteine to phenylalanine, the CDR3 consists of 13 amino acids. The sequence is cut down to CDR3 DNA, 39 bases in frame from base 1. CDR1 LGHNA and CDR2 YSLEER are derived from the germline V gene.

The sample's treatment or condition label is to be understood as: allogeneic hematopoietic cell transplantation with graft depleted of TCRalphabeta T cells and CD19 B cells. The transplant recipients were children given TCRalphabeta/CD19-depleted allogeneic hematopoietic cell grafts. The sequence links TRBV4-3 to TRBJ1-1; the D gene identity is not certain. The source is a male patient aged 2-9 years who had a stem cell transplant for acute lymphoblastic leukemia, so the T cells may come from the graft donor. Sequenced material: PBMCs, mostly from graft donor cells, taken 360 days after TCRalphabeta/CD19-depleted stem cell transplant. The CDR3: CASSQGRLTEAFF. The nucleotides are TGCGCCAGCAGCCAAGGAAGGTTGACTGAAGCTTTCTTT.